This T cell receptor beta chain was captured by sequencing in a study of shared clonotypes between healthy human individuals. Only in-frame clones appear in the TCRdb table, and some are missing; sequencing was by immunoSEQ multiplex PCR. The sample has under 650,000 clones; 90% to 96% are singletons. Trimming cost V 6 bases and J 0 bases, with 12 bases left between them. This CDR3 contains 14 residues. Germline CDR1 SQVTM, CDR2 ANQGSEA. Those who donated, Caucasian adults without exception, all lived in Nashville, Tennessee. The receptor's source is a woman aged 30 to 39 in good health. This chain joins TRBV29-1 and TRBJ2-1; D gene ambiguous. Sample: naive CD4+ T cells sorted from blood. The subset here: CD45RA+ positively selected. The CDR3 sequence: CSVKDWSSYNEQFF. The CDR3 bases are TGCAGCGTCAAAGACTGGAGCTCCTACAATGAGCAGTTCTTC.